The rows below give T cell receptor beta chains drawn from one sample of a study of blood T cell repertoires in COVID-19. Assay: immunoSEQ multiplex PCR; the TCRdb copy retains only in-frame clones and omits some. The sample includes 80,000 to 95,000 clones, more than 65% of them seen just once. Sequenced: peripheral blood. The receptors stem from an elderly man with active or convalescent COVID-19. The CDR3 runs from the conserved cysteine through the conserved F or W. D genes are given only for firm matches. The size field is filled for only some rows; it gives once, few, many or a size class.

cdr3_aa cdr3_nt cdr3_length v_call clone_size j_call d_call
CASMDRRPNTGELFF TGTGCCAGTATGGACAGGAGACCGAACACCGGGGAGCTGTTTTTT 15 TRBV19 few TRBJ2-2 TRBD1
CASSPTQDNQPQHF TGTGCCAGCTCACCAACGCAGGATAATCAGCCCCAGCATTTT 14 TRBV18 - TRBJ1-5 -
CASSPQMTGARDGYTF TGTGCCAGCTCACCTCAAATGACAGGGGCGAGGGATGGCTACACCTTC 16 TRBV18 - TRBJ1-2 TRBD1
CASSRRGYGYTF TGTGCCAGCAGCCGCCGGGGCTATGGCTACACCTTC 12 TRBV3-1/TRBV3-2 - TRBJ1-2 -
CATSEASGAYNEQFF TGTGCCACCAGTGAGGCATCAGGGGCTTACAATGAGCAGTTCTTC 15 TRBV24-1 - TRBJ2-1 -
CASSYFGGAGNEQFF TGTGCCAGCAGTTATTTCGGGGGGGCCGGGAATGAGCAGTTCTTC 15 TRBV6-2/TRBV6-3 - TRBJ2-1 TRBD2
CATSRDPGDNEKLFF TGTGCCACCAGCAGAGATCCGGGGGATAATGAAAAACTGTTTTTT 15 TRBV15 few TRBJ1-4 -
CATSLSRTDLNIQYF TGTGCCACCAGCCTAAGCCGGACAGACCTAAACATTCAGTACTTC 15 TRBV15 - TRBJ2-4 -
CASSKITGTGDSPLHF TGTGCCAGCAGCAAGATAACCGGGACTGGGGATTCACCCCTCCACTTT 16 TRBV7-9 - TRBJ1-6 -
CASIKGTSGYEQYF TGTGCCAGCATTAAGGGGACTAGCGGTTACGAGCAGTACTTC 14 TRBV2 few TRBJ2-7 TRBD2